A selection of T cell receptor beta chains follows, all from one sample in a study of T-cell reconstitution after alpha-beta-depleted transplantation in children. TCRdb redid the calling of the PCR reads with MiXCR, one entry per CDR3 protein. Of 900,000 or so distinct CDR3 sequences in the sample, 16% were seen once. Material: PBMCs, mostly from graft donor cells, obtained 360 days after TCRalphabeta/CD19-depleted stem cell transplant. These receptors all come from a male patient aged 10-17 years who had a stem cell transplant for acute lymphoblastic leukemia, so the T cells may come from the graft donor. The CDR3 runs from the conserved cysteine through the conserved F or W. The D gene is left open where the match is weak. Expanded clones are given a class, and other clones once, few, many or no size at all.

>many|TRBV29-1|.|TRBJ2-1
TGCAGCGTTCCGGTAATCGGGGTATTGGCCCACAATGAGCAGTTCTTC
CSVPVIGVLAHNEQFF
>many|TRBV5-1|.|TRBJ2-3
TGCGCCAGCAGCTTGGATGGGGGTAGGAGCACAGATACGCAGTATTTT
CASSLDGGRSTDTQYF
>many|TRBV20-1|.|TRBJ2-3
TGCAGTGCTAGGGGTCTAGAGAGCACAGATACGCAGTATTTT
CSARGLESTDTQYF
>.|TRBV4-2|TRBD1|TRBJ1-6
TGTGCCAGCAGCCAAACCCGGACAGGGAGTAATTCACCCCTCCACTTT
CASSQTRTGSNSPLHF
>.|TRBV12-3/TRBV12-4|.|TRBJ1-2
TGTGCCAGCAGTTTTTTGGGCAACCCCTATGGCTACACCTTC
CASSFLGNPYGYTF
>few|TRBV11-2|.|TRBJ1-1
TGTGCCAGCAGCTTAATCGGTAACAGGGCGGCTGAAGCTTTCTTT
CASSLIGNRAAEAFF
>many|TRBV12-3/TRBV12-4|.|TRBJ1-4
TGTGCCAGCAGCCGGGACGGTACTTATGAAAAACTGTTTTTT
CASSRDGTYEKLFF
>few|TRBV12-3/TRBV12-4|TRBD1|TRBJ1-2
TGTGCCAGCACCAATAGACAGGGGGTCCTTATCTATGGCTACACCTTC
CASTNRQGVLIYGYTF
>.|TRBV5-1|.|TRBJ1-1
TGCGCCAGCAGCTTGGTTTTAGTAGGGGTTGACACTGAAGCTTTCTTT
CASSLVLVGVDTEAFF
>few|TRBV4-1|.|TRBJ1-5
TGCGCCAGCAGCCAAGCGGCCCCGGAGCCCCAGCATTTT
CASSQAAPEPQHF
>.|TRBV12-3/TRBV12-4|TRBD1|TRBJ1-1
TGTGCCAGCAGTAAACGAGGACAGGGGTTTAACACTGAAGCTTTCTTT
CASSKRGQGFNTEAFF
>many|TRBV10-2|.|TRBJ2-7
TGCGCCAGCAGTGAACCGGACTACGAGCAGTACTTC
CASSEPDYEQYF
>.|TRBV13|TRBD1|TRBJ2-7
TGTGCCAGCAGCTGGGGACAGGGGGGTTTCTACGAGCAGTACTTC
CASSWGQGGFYEQYF
>few|TRBV3-1|.|TRBJ2-7
TGTGCCAGCAGCCAAGGGGGGCTCGGGGCTTCGCAGTACTTC
CASSQGGLGASQYF
>few|TRBV7-9|TRBD2|TRBJ2-7
TGTGCCAGCAGCGCCCGACCGGGACTAGCGAGTGAGCAGTACTTC
CASSARPGLASEQYF
>few|TRBV5-4|TRBD2|TRBJ2-7
TGTGCCAGCAGCTTTTCCGGAAGGACTAGCGGGAGGGCCGAGCTCCACGAGCAGTACTTC
CASSFSGRTSGRAELHEQYF
>.|TRBV12-5|.|TRBJ2-6
TGTGCTAGTGGTCCTGGGGCCAACGTCCTGACTTTC
CASGPGANVLTF
>.|TRBV20-1|.|TRBJ1-6
TGCAGTGCTAGGGGGGAACGGCAGTGGGGTAATTCACCCCTCCACTTT
CSARGERQWGNSPLHF
>few|TRBV4-1|.|TRBJ1-6
TGCGCCAGCAGCCAAGAACAGATTAATTCACCCCTCCACTTT
CASSQEQINSPLHF
>.|TRBV2|TRBD2|TRBJ2-1
TGTGCCATCAGAACCGGCGTATCACCTAGCGGGGGTACATACAATGAGCAGTTCTTC
CAIRTGVSPSGGTYNEQFF
>.|TRBV2|.|TRBJ2-1
TGTGCCAGTGCCGGGCTAGCGAAGGTGATTGGGGATGAGCAGTTCTTC
CASAGLAKVIGDEQFF
>few|TRBV7-8|.|TRBJ1-6
TGTGCCAGCAGCCCTCCCCGGGGGTATAATTCACCCCTCCACTTT
CASSPPRGYNSPLHF
>.|TRBV25-1|TRBD1|TRBJ1-4
TGTGCCAGCAGTGCCGACAGGGGGGAACTGTTTTTT
CASSADRGELFF
>.|TRBV20-1|TRBD1|TRBJ2-7
TGCAGTGCTGTACGAAGACAGGGCCCGGACGAGCAGTACTTC
CSAVRRQGPDEQYF
>.|TRBV12-3/TRBV12-4|TRBD2|TRBJ2-7
TGTGCCAGCAACCAGGGACTAGCGGTTTACGAGCAGTACTTC
CASNQGLAVYEQYF
>many|TRBV4-1|.|TRBJ1-1
TGCGCCAGCAGCCAAGAAGCAGGACCAAACACTGAAGCTTTCTTT
CASSQEAGPNTEAFF
>many|TRBV20-1|.|TRBJ1-2
TGCAGTGCTAGATACGGATTCGGCTATGGCTACACCTTC
CSARYGFGYGYTF
>few|TRBV29-1|TRBD2|TRBJ2-1
TGCAGCGTTCCTCCTAGCGGAGCGAACAATGAGCAGTTCTTC
CSVPPSGANNEQFF
>few|TRBV10-2|TRBD2|TRBJ2-1
TGCGCCAGCAGTGAGTCGCGGGACTACCCTAATGAGCAGTTCTTC
CASSESRDYPNEQFF
>.|TRBV5-5|.|TRBJ2-5
TGTGCCAGCAGCTCGGGGACTCGACGAGACCAAGAGACCCAGTACTTC
CASSSGTRRDQETQYF
>.|TRBV5-1|.|TRBJ2-1
TGCGCCAGCAGTGGTCGTCCCACCGCCAGACACAATGAGCAGTTCTTC
CASSGRPTARHNEQFF
>many|TRBV5-1|.|TRBJ2-3
TGCGCCAGCAGATTACAGGGTAGAACAGATACGCAGTATTTT
CASRLQGRTDTQYF
>few|TRBV7-9|.|TRBJ2-7
TGTGCCAGCAGAAAGACGGGTCTTTCCCCCTACGAGCAGTACTTC
CASRKTGLSPYEQYF
>few|TRBV7-9|TRBD2|TRBJ2-7
TGTGCCAGCAGCTTCCCTCGGGGGATAGCGGGGATCTACGAGCAGTACTTC
CASSFPRGIAGIYEQYF
>.|TRBV4-1|.|TRBJ2-1
TGCGCCAGCAGCCAAGATGGTGAGCAGTTCTTC
CASSQDGEQFF
>.|TRBV10-3|TRBD2|TRBJ2-1
TGTGCCATCAGTGCCACTAGCGACTACAATGAGCAGTTCTTC
CAISATSDYNEQFF
>.|TRBV12-3/TRBV12-4|.|TRBJ2-7
TGTGCCAGCAGTTTAGCTACCAGCGGGCAAAGATACGAGCAGTACTTC
CASSLATSGQRYEQYF
>few|TRBV5-1|TRBD1|TRBJ1-1
TGCGCCAGCAGCTTGGTAAGGAGGGACAGGGACACTGAAGCTTTCTTT
CASSLVRRDRDTEAFF
>.|TRBV29-1|TRBD2|TRBJ2-7
TGCAGCGTCCGCCGGACTAGCGGGATGGACGAGCAGTACTTC
CSVRRTSGMDEQYF
>.|TRBV6-5|.|TRBJ2-3
TGTGCCAGCAGTTACGGCTTACTTCGCACAGATACGCAGTATTTT
CASSYGLLRTDTQYF
>.|TRBV9|TRBD1|TRBJ1-3
TGTGCCAGCAGCGTAGAACCGGGACAGGGAGGAAACACCATATATTTT
CASSVEPGQGGNTIYF
>.|TRBV27|.|TRBJ2-2
TGTGCCAGCAGTTTATCTTGGGGCGGGGAGCTGTTTTTT
CASSLSWGGELFF
>.|TRBV19|.|TRBJ2-3
TGTGCCAGTACGGTGAAGGGGGGCACAGATACGCAGTATTTT
CASTVKGGTDTQYF
>few|TRBV24-1|TRBD2|TRBJ2-1
TGTGCCACCAGTTTTCGGGCAGGGGGGTACTCAGCCGCTAGCGGGAGGAATATCGATGAGCAGTTCTTC
CATSFRAGGYSAASGRNIDEQFF
>few|TRBV5-1|.|TRBJ2-1
TGCGCCAGCAGCTTGGCGTACTACGGACTTCAGGGGAATGAGCAGTTCTTC
CASSLAYYGLQGNEQFF
>few|TRBV6-5|.|TRBJ2-1
TGTGCCAGCAGTTACTCGTCAGTTCCTTCCTACAATGAGCAGTTCTTC
CASSYSSVPSYNEQFF
>.|TRBV20-1|.|TRBJ1-5
TGCAGTGCTAGCGGCCTTAGCGGCAATCAGCCCCAGCATTTT
CSASGLSGNQPQHF
>few|TRBV12-3/TRBV12-4|TRBD2|TRBJ2-1
TGTGCCAGCAGTACTGGGACTAGCGGGAGCAATGAGCAGTTCTTC
CASSTGTSGSNEQFF
>few|TRBV5-1|.|TRBJ2-7
TGCGCCAGTAGGGGACTCTCACTCGGGGAGCAGTACTTC
CASRGLSLGEQYF
>many|TRBV2|.|TRBJ2-1
TGTGCCAGCAGTGAAGAGGCTGAGCAGTTCTTC
CASSEEAEQFF
>few|TRBV7-9|.|TRBJ2-4
TGTGCCACGGGCGCGATGGCAGGGCCCCAAAACATTCAGTACTTC
CATGAMAGPQNIQYF
>.|TRBV28|TRBD1|TRBJ2-7
TGTGCCAGTTCCTCTCCAGGGGGTGTCCATGGCCACGAGCAGTACTTC
CASSSPGGVHGHEQYF
>many|TRBV27|.|TRBJ2-5
TGTGCCAGCAGCTCCCCCCAAGGAGGAGAGACCCAGTACTTC
CASSSPQGGETQYF